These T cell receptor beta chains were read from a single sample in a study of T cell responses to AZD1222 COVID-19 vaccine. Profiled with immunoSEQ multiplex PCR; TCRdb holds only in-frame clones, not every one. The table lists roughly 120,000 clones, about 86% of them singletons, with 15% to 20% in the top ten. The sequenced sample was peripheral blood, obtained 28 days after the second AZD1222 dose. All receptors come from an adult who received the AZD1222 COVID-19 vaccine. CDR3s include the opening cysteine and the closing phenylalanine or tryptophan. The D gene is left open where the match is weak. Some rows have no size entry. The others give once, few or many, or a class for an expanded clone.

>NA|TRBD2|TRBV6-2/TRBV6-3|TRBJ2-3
TGTGCCAGCAGTACTGCTAGCGGGGGGACTGTAGATACGCAGTATTTT
CASSTASGGTVDTQYF
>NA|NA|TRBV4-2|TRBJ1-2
TGTGCCAGCAGCCAAGTGGGGGGGGCCGAGGGCTACACCTTC
CASSQVGGAEGYTF
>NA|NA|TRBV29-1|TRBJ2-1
TGCAGCGTTGAAGTCAGTAGCTCCTACAATGAGCAGTTCTTC
CSVEVSSSYNEQFF
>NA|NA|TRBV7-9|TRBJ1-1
TGTGCCAGCAGCTTAGAGAAGGGAACGGCCACTGAAGCTTTCTTT
CASSLEKGTATEAFF
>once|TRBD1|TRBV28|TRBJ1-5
TGTGCCAGCAGTTTAACTTCGACAGGGAGGCAGCCCCAGCATTTT
CASSLTSTGRQPQHF
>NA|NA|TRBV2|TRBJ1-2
TGTGCCAGCAGTGACAGGGCCCGTTACTATGGCTACACCTTC
CASSDRARYYGYTF
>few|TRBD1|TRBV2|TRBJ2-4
TGTGCCAGCAGCACGACAGGGATAGCCAAAAACATTCAGTACTTC
CASSTTGIAKNIQYF
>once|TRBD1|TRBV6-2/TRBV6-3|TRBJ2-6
TGTGCCAGCAGTCACCGGACAGGGCCTGTCTCGACCTCTGGGGCCAACGTCCTGACTTTC
CASSHRTGPVSTSGANVLTF
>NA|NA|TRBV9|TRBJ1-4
TGTGCCAGCAGCAGGGCAGGGACAACTAATGAAAAACTGTTTTTT
CASSRAGTTNEKLFF
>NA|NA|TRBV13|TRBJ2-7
TGTGCCAGCAGCTTAGGCCTCCAGGGCCACTCCTACGAGCAGTACTTC
CASSLGLQGHSYEQYF
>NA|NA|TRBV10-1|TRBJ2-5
TGCGCCAGCAGTGCCCAAACCCAAGAGACCCAGTACTTC
CASSAQTQETQYF
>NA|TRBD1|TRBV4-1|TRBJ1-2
TGCGCCAGCAGCCAACCTCGGACAGGGGGCTTAGTTGGCTACACCTTC
CASSQPRTGGLVGYTF
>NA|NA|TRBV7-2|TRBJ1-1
TGTGCCAGCAGCCAGGCGGGCGGGATTACCACTGAAGCTTTCTTT
CASSQAGGITTEAFF
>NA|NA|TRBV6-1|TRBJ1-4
TGTGCCAGCAGGGAATGGGGGGCGGCTAATGAAAAACTGTTTTTT
CASREWGAANEKLFF
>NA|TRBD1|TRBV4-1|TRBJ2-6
TGCGCCAGCAGCCAAAGACAGGGGATTCACTCTGGGGCCAACGTCCTGACTTTC
CASSQRQGIHSGANVLTF
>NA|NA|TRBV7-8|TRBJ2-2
TGTGCCAGCAGCCGCTCGAACACCGGGGAGCTGTTTTTT
CASSRSNTGELFF
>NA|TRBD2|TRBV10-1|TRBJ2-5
TGCGCCAGCAGTCCTGGACTAGCGGGAACTCAAGAGACCCAGTACTTC
CASSPGLAGTQETQYF
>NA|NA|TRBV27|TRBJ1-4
TGTGCCAGCAGTTTGATCTCCCCGCCGCGAAAACTGTTTTTT
CASSLISPPRKLFF
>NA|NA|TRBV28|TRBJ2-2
TGTGCCAGCAGTGAGGGACCTCGCTCCGGGGAGCTGTTTTTT
CASSEGPRSGELFF
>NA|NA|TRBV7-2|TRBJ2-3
TGTGCCAGCAGCTTCTCCGTAGATACGCAGTATTTT
CASSFSVDTQYF
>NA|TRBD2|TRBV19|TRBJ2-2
TGTGCCAGTAGTAGCCTAGCGGGGGACACCGGGGAGCTGTTTTTT
CASSSLAGDTGELFF
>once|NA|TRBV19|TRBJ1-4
TGTGCCACCGGAGGTATACGCGGTAAGGAAAAACTGTTTTTT
CATGGIRGKEKLFF
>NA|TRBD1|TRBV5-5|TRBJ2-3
TGTGCCAGCAGCCCGGACAGGGGGCTGTACGCAGATACGCAGTATTTT
CASSPDRGLYADTQYF
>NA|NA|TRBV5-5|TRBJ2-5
TGTGCCAGCAGCTCCTACGGGTCGGTACAAGAGACCCAGTACTTC
CASSSYGSVQETQYF
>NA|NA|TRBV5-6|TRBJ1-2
TGTGCCAGCAGCACGGAGAGAGAAAACACCTTC
CASSTERENTF
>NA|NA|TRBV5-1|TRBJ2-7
TGCGCCAGCAGCTTGGGCGGGATCTACGAGCAGTACTTC
CASSLGGIYEQYF
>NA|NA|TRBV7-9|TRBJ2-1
TGTGCCAGCAGCTTAATCGACAATGAGCAGTTCTTC
CASSLIDNEQFF
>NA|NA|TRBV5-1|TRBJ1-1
TGCGCCAGCAGCTTGGCAGGACTCGGAATGGACACTGAAGCTTTCTTT
CASSLAGLGMDTEAFF
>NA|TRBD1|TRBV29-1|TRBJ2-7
TGCAGCGTAACCGGGACAGCGACGAGTTACGAGCAGTACTTC
CSVTGTATSYEQYF
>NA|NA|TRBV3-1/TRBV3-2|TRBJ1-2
TGTGCCAGCAGCCAGGGTCAGGGGACTGGCTACACCTTC
CASSQGQGTGYTF
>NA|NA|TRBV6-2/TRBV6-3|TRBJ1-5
TGTGCCAGCAGTAACACGAGACGATATAGCAATCAGCCCCAGCATTTT
CASSNTRRYSNQPQHF
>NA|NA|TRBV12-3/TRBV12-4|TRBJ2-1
TGTGCCAGCAGCAAAGGGAGCCTGGAGTTCTTC
CASSKGSLEFF
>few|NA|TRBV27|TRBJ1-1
TGTGCCAGCAGTCGGCGACCGCCACTGAACACTGAAGCTTTCTTT
CASSRRPPLNTEAFF
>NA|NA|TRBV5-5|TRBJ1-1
TGTGCCAGCAGCTTATCGGGAACCACTGAAGCTTTCTTT
CASSLSGTTEAFF
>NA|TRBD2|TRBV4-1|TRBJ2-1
TGCGCCAGCAGCCAAGACCCCCTAGCGGGATGGAATGAGCAGTTCTTC
CASSQDPLAGWNEQFF
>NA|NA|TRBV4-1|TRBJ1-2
TGCGCCAGCAGCCAAGAGTCTGGCTATGGCTACACCTTC
CASSQESGYGYTF
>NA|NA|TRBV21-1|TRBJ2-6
TGTGCCAGCAAGGGGGCCAACGTCCTGACTTTC
CASKGANVLTF
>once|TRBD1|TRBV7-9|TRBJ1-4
TGTGCCAGCAGCTTAAGAACCAAGCCGGGACAGGGGGGTAATGAAAAACTGTTTTTT
CASSLRTKPGQGGNEKLFF
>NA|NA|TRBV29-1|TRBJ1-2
TGCAGCTTTGACCCCGGCCAGACTAACTATGGCTACACCTTC
CSFDPGQTNYGYTF
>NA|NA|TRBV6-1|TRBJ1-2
TGTGCCAGCAGTGAAGGTCAGCTTACTAACTATGGCTACACCTTC
CASSEGQLTNYGYTF
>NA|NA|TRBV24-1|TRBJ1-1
TGTGCCACCAGTGGTCCTAGAGAGAACACTGAAGCTTTCTTT
CATSGPRENTEAFF
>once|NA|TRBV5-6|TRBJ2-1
TGTGCCAGCAGCTTTTCAGGGGTAAGGGACAATGAGCAGTTCTTC
CASSFSGVRDNEQFF
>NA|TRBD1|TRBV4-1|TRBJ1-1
TGCGCCAGCAGCTATTCCGGGACAGGGGGGGGTGAAGCTTTCTTT
CASSYSGTGGGEAFF
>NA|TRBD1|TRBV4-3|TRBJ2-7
TGCGCCAGCAGCCAGGAAGCGGACAGGCCATGGGACGAGCAGTACTTC
CASSQEADRPWDEQYF
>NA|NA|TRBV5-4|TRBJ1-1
TGTGCCAGCAGCTTGGGAGGGGCTGGTGGCACTGAAGCTTTCTTT
CASSLGGAGGTEAFF
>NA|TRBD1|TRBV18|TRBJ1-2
TGTGCCAGCTCACCAGGGACAGCCCAGGTTGGCTACACCTTC
CASSPGTAQVGYTF
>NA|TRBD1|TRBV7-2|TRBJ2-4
TGTGCCAGCAGCCCACGATCCGGGACAGGGGGTTTGGCCAAAAACATTCAGTACTTC
CASSPRSGTGGLAKNIQYF
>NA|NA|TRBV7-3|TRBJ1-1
TGTGCCAGCAGCCTACAGGGTGACACTGAAGCTTTCTTT
CASSLQGDTEAFF